This T cell receptor (beta chain) stems from a study of T cells in Graves' hyperthyroidism and ophthalmopathy. This clonotype was found once. J was trimmed by 3 bases and V by 5 bases; bases with no gene match: 5. The CDR3 covers 13 residues. CDR1 SGHRS and CDR2 YFSETQ come from the germline V gene. Patients counted as stable if ophthalmopathy did not develop within 18 months. Any patient presenting with uncontrolled infection, other autoimmune disease, pregnancy or lactation was left out. TCR beta CDR3 regions were amplified from RNA. When the TCR CDR3 underwent first-round RT-PCR, the HTBI primer set was used. TCRdb reanalysed the multiplex PCR reads using MiXCR and keeps one entry per CDR3 protein. The table records about 510,000 distinct CDR3 sequences, around 13% of them present only once.

Sequencing was performed on blood. The V and J genes are TRBV5-1 and TRBJ2-7, with 7 bases matching TRBD1. This sequence originates from a woman aged 40 to 50 with Graves' hyperthyroidism. The CDR3 nucleotides read TGCGCCAGCAGTCTTACAGGGGACTACGAGCAGTACTTC. As protein: CASSLTGDYEQYF.